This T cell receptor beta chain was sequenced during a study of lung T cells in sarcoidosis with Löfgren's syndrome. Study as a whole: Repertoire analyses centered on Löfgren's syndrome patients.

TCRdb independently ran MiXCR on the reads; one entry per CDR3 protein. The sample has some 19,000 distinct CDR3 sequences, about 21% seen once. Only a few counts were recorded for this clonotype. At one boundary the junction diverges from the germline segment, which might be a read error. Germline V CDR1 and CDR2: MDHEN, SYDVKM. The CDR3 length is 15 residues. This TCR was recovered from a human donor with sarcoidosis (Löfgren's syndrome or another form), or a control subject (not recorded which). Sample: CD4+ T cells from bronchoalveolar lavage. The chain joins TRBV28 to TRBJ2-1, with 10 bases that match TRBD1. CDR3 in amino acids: CASSTAGTGAYEQLF. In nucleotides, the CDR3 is TGTGCCAGCAGCACCGCCGGGACAGGGGCTTATGAGCAGCTCTTC.